The 21 T cell receptor beta chains below all came from one sample that was sequenced in a study of T cells after somatic rescue of genetic block. Assay used: immunoSEQ multiplex PCR; TCRdb lists only in-frame clones, some missing. The data show about 15,000 clones, about two thirds seen once. Material for sequencing was peripheral blood mononuclear cells (PBMCs). These receptor sequences come from a boy between 10 and 17 years old.

The V and J genes are TRBV9 and TRBJ2-6, with TRBD1 as a possible D gene (5 bases). Per the germline V gene, CDR1 is SGDLS and CDR2 is YYNGEE. The ends were cut back, 0 bases at V and 0 bases at J, with 19 bases in the middle. The CDR3 consists of 20 residues. The CDR3 DNA reads TGTGCCAGCAGCGTAGCGCCCTTTACAGGCGTTGGCTCTGGGGCCAACGTCCTGACTTTC. Translating gives CASSVAPFTGVGSGANVLTF.

The chain recombines TRBV5-4 with TRBJ2-6; D is possibly TRBD1 or TRBD2 (5 bases each). V lost 4 bases and J lost 0, with 14 bases in between. The CDR3 is 17 residues long. From germline, CDR1 is SGHNT and CDR2 YYREEE (reference sequence). The CDR3 sequence: CASSMGVGSSGANVLTF. The CDR3 nucleotides are TGTGCCAGCAGCATGGGGGTGGGTAGCTCTGGGGCCAACGTCCTGACTTTC.

This clone was picked up a small number of times. The chain is built from TRBV19 and TRBJ1-3; D not resolved. V was trimmed by 5 bases and J by 0 bases, leaving 8 bases between them. The CDR3 sequence is 14 residues long. CDR1 and CDR2 from the germline V gene are LNHDA and SQIVND (reference sequence). The CDR3 DNA follows: TGTGCCAGTAGTGTACAGAGCTCTGGAAACACCATATATTTT. Encoded protein: CASSVQSSGNTIYF.

The chain combines TRBV6-6 with TRBJ1-6; D call uncertain. In germline, CDR1 is MNHNY, CDR2 SVGAGI (reference sequence). V dropped 6 bases and J dropped 0 bases, with 9 bases sitting between them. This CDR3 has 15 amino acids. Written as DNA, the CDR3 is TGTGCCAGCAGCCCGTTTAGCTCCTATAATTCACCCCTCCACTTT. It is translated as CASSPFSSYNSPLHF.

Points on this clone: One end of the junction is discordant with germline, which a read error may explain. The CDR3 DNA sequence: TGTGCCAGCAGCTTAGGACAGACCCGGGACTTC. This translates into CASSLGQTRDF. This sequence joins TRBV7-9 and TRBJ2-7, with a weak D call TRBD1 (5 bases). The CDR3 consists of 11 residues. Germline-derived CDR1 and CDR2 are SEHNR and FQNEAQ (reference sequence). The whole variable domain, remainder taken from reference TRBV7-9 and TRBJ2-7, is DTGVSQNPRHKITKRGQNVTFRCDPISEHNRLYWYRQTLGQGPEFLTYFQNEAQLEKSRLLSDRFSAERPKGSFSTLEIQRTEQGDSAMYLCASSLGQTRDFGPGTRLTVT.

V gene TRBV5-4 combines with J gene TRBJ2-7, with 14 bases matching TRBD2. CDR3 length: 18 amino acids. Trimming removed 0 bases from V and 0 bases from J; junction bases left unmatched: 5. Germline loops: CDR1 SGHNT, CDR2 YYREEE (reference sequence). This CDR3 is CASSLGGLAGDFSYEQYF. The CDR3 DNA follows: TGTGCCAGCAGCTTGGGGGGACTAGCGGGAGATTTCTCCTACGAGCAGTACTTC.

The J gene is TRBJ2-1, the V gene TRBV6-5; D could derive from TRBD1 or TRBD2 (5 bases each). V lost 7 bases and J lost 8, with 21 bases in between. This CDR3 comprises 15 residues. Germline V CDR1 and CDR2: MNHEY, SVGAGI. The chain's CDR3 is CASTELGAEGHEQFF. For the CDR3, the DNA is TGTGCCAGCACTGAGTTGGGCGCTGAGGGGCATGAGCAGTTCTTC.

On this clone: Sequence at one end of the junction differs from germline and may be a read error. The chain combines TRBV6-6 with TRBJ1-1; possibly TRBD1 for D (5 bases). The germline V gene encodes CDR1 MNHNY and CDR2 SVGAGI (reference sequence). The CDR3 extends over 13 amino acids. The CDR3 region is CASSYLDKGHRIF. The CDR3 DNA reads TGTGCCAGCAGTTACCTGGACAAAGGTCACCGAATCTTT.

V and J are TRBV6-5 and TRBJ2-7; TRBD2 aligns across 10 bases. Germline loops: CDR1 MNHEY, CDR2 SVGAGI. V was pared by 6 bases and J by 1 base, with 3 bases of the junction left unmatched. The length of the CDR3 is 14 residues. CDR3 loop: CASSGLAESYEQYF. CDR3 sequence (DNA): TGTGCCAGCAGCGGACTAGCGGAATCCTACGAGCAGTACTTC.

V and J are TRBV7-2 and TRBJ2-7, with D maybe TRBD2 (5 bases). CDR3 length equals 13 residues. Trimming pared 4 bases from V and 6 bases from J, leaving 13 bases between. CDR1 is SGHTA, CDR2 FQGNSA, per germline. The CDR3 DNA follows: TGTGCCAGCAGCTCCCGAGGGAGCGGCGAGCAGTACTTC. It translates to CASSSRGSGEQYF.

The chain links TRBV25-1 to TRBJ1-1, with 10 bases identical to TRBD1. Germline V gives CDR1 MGHDK, CDR2 SYGVNS. The CDR3 consists of 17 residues. The trim removed 3 bases at V and 5 bases at J, leaving 12 bases unmatched. This CDR3 is CASSESGGDRGRTEAFF. For the CDR3, the DNA is TGTGCCAGCAGTGAGTCGGGGGGAGACAGGGGGCGAACTGAAGCTTTCTTT.

V usage is TRBV5-1 and J usage is TRBJ2-1, with D unclear. The CDR3 covers 15 residues. The ends were cut back, 2 bases at V and 0 bases at J, with 9 bases in the middle. CDR1 is SGHRS, CDR2 YFSETQ, per germline. CDR3 in amino acids: CASSFRLRSYNEQFF. The CDR3 DNA reads TGCGCCAGCAGCTTCCGGCTTCGCTCCTACAATGAGCAGTTCTTC.

This clone was seen a single time. This sequence joins TRBV6-5 and TRBJ1-4, with unresolved D. The V end lost 2 bases, the J end lost 0 bases, and 4 bases lay between the germline ends. The CDR3 is 14 residues long. Per the germline V gene, CDR1 is MNHEY and CDR2 is SVGAGI. CDR3 sequence reads: CASSYRTTNEKLFF. The DNA for the CDR3 is TGTGCCAGCAGTTACAGGACAACTAATGAAAAACTGTTTTTT.

The chain recombines TRBV7-3 with TRBJ2-3, with D maybe TRBD2 (6 bases). The germline V gene has CDR1 SGHTA and CDR2 FQGTGA. The CDR3 has 14 amino acids. Trimming removed 5 bases at V and 3 bases at J, with 12 bases between. The CDR3 protein is CASSQRAGTDTQYF. In DNA, the CDR3 is TGTGCCAGCAGCCAAAGGGCGGGAACAGATACGCAGTATTTT.

The sample holds a few counts of this clone. The chain joins TRBV19 to TRBJ2-6; the D gene is possibly TRBD1 (6 bases). The V gene lost 7 bases and the J gene lost 4 bases, with 14 bases spanning the gap. Germline lookup yields CDR1 LNHDA and CDR2 SQIVND (reference sequence). The CDR3 is made up of 15 amino acids. In DNA form, the CDR3 reads TGTGCCAGTAATCAACAGGGTTCCGGGGCCAACGTCCTGACTTTC. It translates to CASNQQGSGANVLTF.

V gene TRBV19 combines with J gene TRBJ2-7; 10 nucleotides agree with TRBD2. V was clipped by 7 bases and J by 2 bases; unmatched bases: 8. CDR3 length: 15 residues. Germline V gives CDR1 LNHDA, CDR2 SQIVND (reference sequence). The CDR3 loop reads CASKASGGPPYEQYF. CDR3 nucleotides: TGTGCCAGTAAGGCTAGCGGGGGACCACCCTACGAGCAGTACTTC. Complete variable domain (other parts from reference TRBV19 and TRBJ2-7): DGGITQSPKYLFRKEGQNVTLSCEQNLNHDAMYWYRQDPGQGLRLIYYSQIVNDFQKGDIAEGYSVSREKKESFPLTVTSAQKNPTAFYLCASKASGGPPYEQYFGPGTRLTVT.

The rearrangement joins TRBV6-6 to TRBJ1-1, with 8 bases lining up with TRBD1. Germline assignment: CDR1 MNHNY and CDR2 SVGAGI (reference sequence). The ends lost 5 bases at V and 3 bases at J; junction bases unmatched: 5. The CDR3 has 14 amino acids. In DNA, the CDR3 is TGTGCCAGCAGTCACGACAGGGGTGACACTGAAGCTTTCTTT. Encoded protein: CASSHDRGDTEAFF.

The V call is TRBV27, the J call TRBJ1-6; D not certain. Between the trimmed V and J ends, which lost 3 bases and 9 bases, there was a span of 9 bases. The CDR3 totals 13 residues. Germline V gene sequence: CDR1 MNHEY, CDR2 SMNVEV (reference sequence). This CDR3 reads CASSFRLGSPLHF. CDR3 sequence (DNA): TGTGCCAGCAGTTTTAGGCTGGGTTCACCCCTCCACTTT.

The chain joins TRBV10-2 to TRBJ1-4; D not certain. V dropped 7 bases and J dropped 10 bases, with 16 bases sitting between them. The germline CDR1 and CDR2 sequences are WSHSY and SAAADI. The CDR3 runs 13 residues. This CDR3 reads CASTQNADGKLFF. The CDR3 bases are TGCGCCAGCACTCAGAATGCGGACGGAAAACTGTTTTTT.

The CDR3 nucleotides read TGTGCCAGCAGTTACTCAAGGTCTAGGTACGAGCAGTACTTC. Protein: CASSYSRSRYEQYF. J is TRBJ2-7 and V is TRBV6-5; D is uncertain. The CDR3 extends over 14 amino acids. V lost 0 bases and J 4 bases, leaving 10 bases between the germline ends. Germline V gene lookup returns CDR1 MNHEY and CDR2 SVGAGI.

This sequence joins TRBV7-9 and TRBJ1-2; tentatively, D is TRBD1 (5 bases). CDR3 length: 15 amino acids. Deletions cut 4 bases from V and 6 bases from J, with 18 bases between. Germline V gene sequence: CDR1 SEHNR, CDR2 FQNEAQ (reference sequence). CDR3 amino acids: CASSSRGRAGDGYTF. In nucleotides, the CDR3 is TGTGCCAGCAGCTCTCGGGGCAGGGCGGGTGATGGCTACACCTTC. Full variable domain (missing parts from reference TRBV7-9 and TRBJ1-2): DTGVSQNPRHKITKRGQNVTFRCDPISEHNRLYWYRQTLGQGPEFLTYFQNEAQLEKSRLLSDRFSAERPKGSFSTLEIQRTEQGDSAMYLCASSSRGRAGDGYTFGSGTRLTVV.